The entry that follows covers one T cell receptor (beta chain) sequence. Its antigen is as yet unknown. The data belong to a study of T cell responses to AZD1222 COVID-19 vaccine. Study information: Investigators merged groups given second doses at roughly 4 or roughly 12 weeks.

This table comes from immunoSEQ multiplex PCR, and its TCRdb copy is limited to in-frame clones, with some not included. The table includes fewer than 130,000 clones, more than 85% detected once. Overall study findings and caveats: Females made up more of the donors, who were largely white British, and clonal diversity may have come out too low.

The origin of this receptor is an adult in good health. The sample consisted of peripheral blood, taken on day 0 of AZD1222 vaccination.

The CDR3 DNA follows: TGTGCCAGCAGCTTAGCCGGGAGATTGAATGAGCAGTTCTTC. This sequence encodes CASSLAGRLNEQFF. The V gene is TRBV7-2, the J gene TRBJ2-1; perhaps TRBD2 as D (6 bases). The V end was cut by 0 bases, the J end by 7 bases, with 10 bases between. The germline V gene encodes CDR1 SGHTA and CDR2 FQGNSA. The CDR3 spans 14 residues.